Listed below are T cell receptor beta chains from one sample, sequenced in a study of high-grade serous ovarian cancer treatment subgroups. This table comes from immunoSEQ multiplex PCR, and its TCRdb copy is limited to in-frame clones, with some not included. The sample shows fewer than 4,500 clones, roughly four fifths of them seen only once. The material sequenced was tumor tissue. Receptor source: a human donor with high-grade serous ovarian cancer. Both conserved end residues are part of each CDR3. Fields, in order: V gene, clone size, J gene, CDR3 protein. Clone sizes are given selectively: once, few, many, or a class where the clone is expanded.

v_gene: TRBV19
abundance: few
j_gene: TRBJ1-2
CDR3aa: CASRRTGRVYGYTF

v_gene: TRBV11-3
abundance: .
j_gene: TRBJ1-1
CDR3aa: CASSLSANTEAFF

v_gene: TRBV11-2
abundance: .
j_gene: TRBJ2-3
CDR3aa: CASSFSSDTDTQYF

v_gene: TRBV19
abundance: .
j_gene: TRBJ2-2
CDR3aa: CASLSSGGAPGELFF

v_gene: TRBV5-8
abundance: .
j_gene: TRBJ1-4
CDR3aa: CASSLMQLGSGKLFF

v_gene: TRBV18
abundance: .
j_gene: TRBJ2-1
CDR3aa: CASSPGSSYNEQFF

v_gene: TRBV5-5
abundance: .
j_gene: TRBJ2-1
CDR3aa: CASSSREAYNEQFF

v_gene: TRBV11-1
abundance: .
j_gene: TRBJ1-1
CDR3aa: CASSSTGLDTEAFF

v_gene: TRBV4-1
abundance: large
j_gene: TRBJ1-4
CDR3aa: CASSQGQGIEKLFF

v_gene: TRBV11-2
abundance: .
j_gene: TRBJ1-2
CDR3aa: CASSHNGQGAPNYGYTF

v_gene: TRBV7-9
abundance: .
j_gene: TRBJ1-2
CDR3aa: CASSLAGDFHRDGYTF

v_gene: TRBV6-5
abundance: once
j_gene: TRBJ1-3
CDR3aa: CASRRDARAGNTIYF

v_gene: TRBV2
abundance: .
j_gene: TRBJ2-1
CDR3aa: CASSEEGGGPYNEQFF

v_gene: TRBV27
abundance: .
j_gene: TRBJ2-3
CDR3aa: CASSPQSPADTQYF

v_gene: TRBV11-2
abundance: .
j_gene: TRBJ2-5
CDR3aa: CASSLDRNQETQYF

v_gene: TRBV19
abundance: .
j_gene: TRBJ1-2
CDR3aa: CASSIPNRDFDGYTF

v_gene: TRBV30
abundance: .
j_gene: TRBJ1-2
CDR3aa: CAWSIVPWGYTF

v_gene: TRBV19
abundance: .
j_gene: TRBJ1-2
CDR3aa: CASSITAGNGYTF

v_gene: TRBV7-3
abundance: .
j_gene: TRBJ2-3
CDR3aa: CASSRGQGSTDTQYF

v_gene: TRBV9
abundance: .
j_gene: TRBJ2-2
CDR3aa: CASSVGGRGFDTGELFF

v_gene: TRBV5-5
abundance: .
j_gene: TRBJ1-2
CDR3aa: CASSRTGQGNGYTF

v_gene: TRBV7-8
abundance: .
j_gene: TRBJ1-3
CDR3aa: CASSSDRGPGNTIYF

v_gene: TRBV12-5
abundance: .
j_gene: TRBJ2-5
CDR3aa: CASAPQGGLRETQYF

v_gene: TRBV15
abundance: .
j_gene: TRBJ2-1
CDR3aa: CATSPTSGGPNSYNEQFF

v_gene: TRBV6-1
abundance: .
j_gene: TRBJ1-3
CDR3aa: CASGSGGLGNTIYF

v_gene: TRBV7-9
abundance: .
j_gene: TRBJ1-2
CDR3aa: CASSLDGGGGYTF

v_gene: TRBV6-1
abundance: .
j_gene: TRBJ1-2
CDR3aa: CASRHRDYGYTF

v_gene: TRBV27
abundance: few
j_gene: TRBJ1-6
CDR3aa: CASRLHHRPQSPLHF

v_gene: TRBV30
abundance: few
j_gene: TRBJ1-1
CDR3aa: CAWSATVNTEAFF

v_gene: TRBV29-1
abundance: .
j_gene: TRBJ2-1
CDR3aa: CSVDSGGYNEQFF

v_gene: TRBV9
abundance: .
j_gene: TRBJ2-2
CDR3aa: CASSPGGRGGTGELFF

v_gene: TRBV29-1
abundance: .
j_gene: TRBJ1-1
CDR3aa: CSVGQGTNTEAFF

v_gene: TRBV6-6
abundance: .
j_gene: TRBJ1-2
CDR3aa: CASSYGRQGANYGYTF

v_gene: TRBV6-5
abundance: .
j_gene: TRBJ1-4
CDR3aa: CASSYSVRQFPEKLFF

v_gene: TRBV29-1
abundance: .
j_gene: TRBJ2-1
CDR3aa: CSVEDPAVGRGYNEQFF

v_gene: TRBV11-2
abundance: .
j_gene: TRBJ2-2
CDR3aa: CASSLKGGGTGELFF

v_gene: TRBV5-1
abundance: .
j_gene: TRBJ2-5
CDR3aa: CASSLALGQNQETQYF

v_gene: TRBV5-1
abundance: .
j_gene: TRBJ2-5
CDR3aa: CASSDPRDSAVETQYF

v_gene: TRBV30
abundance: .
j_gene: TRBJ1-2
CDR3aa: CAWARIGYTF

v_gene: TRBV7-9
abundance: .
j_gene: TRBJ1-6
CDR3aa: CASSPPDRSLHF

v_gene: TRBV18
abundance: .
j_gene: TRBJ1-6
CDR3aa: CASSPPRGALHF

v_gene: TRBV27
abundance: .
j_gene: TRBJ2-1
CDR3aa: CASSSLSGGLYNEQFF

v_gene: TRBV10-3
abundance: .
j_gene: .
CDR3aa: CAISQSYEQYF

v_gene: TRBV5-4
abundance: .
j_gene: TRBJ2-1
CDR3aa: CASSRSGVSSYNEQFF

v_gene: TRBV19
abundance: .
j_gene: TRBJ2-7
CDR3aa: CASSIETGSYEQYF

v_gene: TRBV15
abundance: once
j_gene: TRBJ2-7
CDR3aa: CATGRTAYEQYF

v_gene: TRBV2
abundance: few
j_gene: TRBJ1-1
CDR3aa: CASRSLGGGSTEAFF

v_gene: TRBV19
abundance: .
j_gene: TRBJ1-3
CDR3aa: CASSRTSGNTIYF

v_gene: TRBV7-9
abundance: .
j_gene: TRBJ2-3
CDR3aa: CASSRAGGTGTDTQYF

v_gene: TRBV5-4
abundance: .
j_gene: TRBJ1-1
CDR3aa: CASSLGAGGKNTEAFF

v_gene: TRBV20-1
abundance: .
j_gene: TRBJ2-5
CDR3aa: CSARGEETQYF

v_gene: TRBV5-1
abundance: .
j_gene: TRBJ2-1
CDR3aa: CASSLGTSGGAHEQFF

v_gene: TRBV30
abundance: large
j_gene: TRBJ1-1
CDR3aa: CAWENRVLNTEAFF

v_gene: TRBV19
abundance: .
j_gene: TRBJ1-4
CDR3aa: CASSIWGFNEKLFF